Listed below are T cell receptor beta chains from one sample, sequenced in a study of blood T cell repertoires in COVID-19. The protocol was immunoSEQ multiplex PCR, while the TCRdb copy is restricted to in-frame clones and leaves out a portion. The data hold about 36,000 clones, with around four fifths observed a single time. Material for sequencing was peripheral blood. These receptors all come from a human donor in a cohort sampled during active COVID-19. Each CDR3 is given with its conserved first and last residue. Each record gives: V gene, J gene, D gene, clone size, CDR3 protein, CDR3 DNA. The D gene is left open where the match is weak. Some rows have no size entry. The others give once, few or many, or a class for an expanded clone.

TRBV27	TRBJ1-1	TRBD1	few	CASSDTGVTEAFF	TGTGCCAGCAGCGATACAGGGGTGACTGAAGCTTTCTTT
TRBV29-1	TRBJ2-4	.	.	CSVNRGAKNIQYF	TGCAGCGTCAACCGGGGGGCCAAAAACATTCAGTACTTC
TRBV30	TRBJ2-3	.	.	CAWSPLDTQYF	TGTGCCTGGAGTCCTCTTGATACGCAGTATTTT
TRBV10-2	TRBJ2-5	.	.	CASGWTAFSETQYF	TGCGCCAGCGGCTGGACAGCTTTTTCTGAGACCCAGTACTTC
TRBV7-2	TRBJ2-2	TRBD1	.	CASRKPGGGTGELFF	TGTGCCAGCAGAAAACCAGGGGGCGGAACCGGGGAGCTGTTTTTT
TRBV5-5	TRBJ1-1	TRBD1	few	CASSPGTGRRNTEAFF	TGTGCCAGCAGCCCCGGGACAGGGAGGAGGAACACTGAAGCTTTCTTT
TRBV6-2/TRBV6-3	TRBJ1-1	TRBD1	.	CASSYSTGQGKAEAFF	TGTGCCAGCAGTTACTCGACGGGACAGGGGAAGGCTGAAGCTTTCTTT
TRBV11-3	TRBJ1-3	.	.	CASSPNRESGNTIYF	TGTGCCAGCAGCCCAAACAGGGAGTCTGGAAACACCATATATTTT
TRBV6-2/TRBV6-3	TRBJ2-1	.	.	CASSPGRNEQFF	TGTGCCAGCAGTCCGGGAAGGAATGAGCAGTTCTTC
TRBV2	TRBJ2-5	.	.	CASSEARQQKTQYF	TGTGCCAGCAGTGAAGCGCGGCAGCAAAAGACCCAGTACTTC
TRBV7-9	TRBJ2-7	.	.	CASSLEAQSYEQYF	TGTGCCAGCAGCTTAGAGGCACAGAGCTACGAGCAGTACTTC
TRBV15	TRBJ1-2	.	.	CATSRDLGDRYGYTF	TGTGCCACCAGCAGAGATCTCGGGGATCGCTATGGCTACACCTTC
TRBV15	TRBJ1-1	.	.	CATSRDALRAFF	TGTGCCACCAGCAGAGATGCCCTGAGGGCTTTCTTT
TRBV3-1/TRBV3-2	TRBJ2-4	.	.	CASSQFPGGPGNIQYF	TGTGCCAGCAGCCAGTTTCCCGGGGGGCCTGGAAACATTCAGTACTTC
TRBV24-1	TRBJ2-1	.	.	CATSDRHLSNEQFF	TGTGCCACCAGTGATCGACATTTGAGCAATGAGCAGTTCTTC
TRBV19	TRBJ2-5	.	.	CASSISPGKETQYF	TGTGCCAGTAGTATAAGCCCGGGGAAAGAGACCCAGTACTTC
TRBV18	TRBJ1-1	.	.	CASSPKGGTNYMNTEAFF	TGTGCCAGCTCGCCGAAGGGGGGGACAAACTACATGAACACTGAAGCTTTCTTT
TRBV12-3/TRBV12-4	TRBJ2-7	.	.	CASSLSQGYEQYF	TGTGCCAGCAGTTTGTCGCAGGGATACGAGCAGTACTTC
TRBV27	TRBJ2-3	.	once	CASTKTSTDTQYF	TGTGCCAGCACAAAAACTAGCACAGATACGCAGTATTTT
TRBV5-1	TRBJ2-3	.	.	CASSEQPTGISTDTQYF	TGCGCCAGCAGCGAACAGCCGACGGGGATTAGCACAGATACGCAGTATTTT
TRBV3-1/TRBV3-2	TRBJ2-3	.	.	CASSLAGTSTDTQYF	TGTGCCAGCAGCCTTGCGGGGACTAGCACAGATACGCAGTATTTT
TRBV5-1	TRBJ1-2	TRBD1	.	CASSLGGTGDGYTF	TGCGCCAGCAGCTTGGGTGGGACAGGGGATGGCTACACCTTC
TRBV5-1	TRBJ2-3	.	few	CASSLNGGGDTQYF	TGCGCCAGCAGCTTGAACGGGGGAGGCGATACGCAGTATTTT
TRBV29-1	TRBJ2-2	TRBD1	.	CSVRGLGMNTGELFF	TGCAGCGTTAGGGGGCTGGGGATGAACACCGGGGAGCTGTTTTTT
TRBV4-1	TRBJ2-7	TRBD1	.	CASSQNPDRVPTRQPPYEQYF	TGCGCCAGCAGCCAAAACCCGGACAGGGTCCCTACCCGCCAACCACCTTACGAGCAGTACTTC
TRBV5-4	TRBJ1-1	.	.	CASSAAQGWTEAFF	TGTGCCAGTTCAGCTGCTCAGGGCTGGACTGAAGCTTTCTTT
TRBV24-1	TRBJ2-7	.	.	CATSDTGTHSYEQYF	TGTGCCACCAGTGACACCGGGACACATAGCTACGAGCAGTACTTC
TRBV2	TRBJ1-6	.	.	CASTFAVGANSPLHF	TGTGCCAGCACCTTTGCGGTAGGGGCTAATTCACCCCTCCACTTT
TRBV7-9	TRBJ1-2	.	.	CASSLARRTTYGYTF	TGTGCCAGCAGCTTAGCGCGTCGCACCACCTATGGCTACACCTTC
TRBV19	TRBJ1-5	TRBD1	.	CASRLTGGNQPQHF	TGTGCCAGTAGACTCACAGGGGGGAATCAGCCCCAGCATTTT
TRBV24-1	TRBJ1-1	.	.	CATLWGGGAEAFF	TGTGCCACCCTTTGGGGGGGCGGAGCTGAAGCTTTCTTT
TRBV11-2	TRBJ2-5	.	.	CASSLESGRYETQYF	TGTGCCAGCAGCTTAGAATCAGGGAGGTATGAGACCCAGTACTTC
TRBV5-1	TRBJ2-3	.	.	CASSLVGQGSTDTQYF	TGCGCCAGCAGCTTGGTTGGGCAGGGGAGCACAGATACGCAGTATTTT
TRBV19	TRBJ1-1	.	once	CASSIEMNTEAFF	TGTGCCAGTAGTATCGAGATGAACACTGAAGCTTTCTTT
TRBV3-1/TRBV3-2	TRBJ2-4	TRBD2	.	CASRPVSGGTKNIQYF	TGTGCCAGCAGGCCCGTAAGCGGGGGTACCAAAAACATTCAGTACTTC
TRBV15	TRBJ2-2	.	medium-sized	CATSRGSGELFF	TGTGCCACCAGCAGGGGCTCCGGGGAGCTGTTTTTT
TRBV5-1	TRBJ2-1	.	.	CASSLFGIAFF	TGCGCCAGCAGCTTGTTCGGGATTGCGTTCTTC
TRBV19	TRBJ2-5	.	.	CAASDRKETQYF	TGTGCCGCTTCGGACAGAAAAGAGACCCAGTACTTC
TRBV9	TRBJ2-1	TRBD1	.	CASSVSGQANNEQFF	TGTGCCAGCAGCGTATCGGGACAGGCAAACAATGAGCAGTTCTTC
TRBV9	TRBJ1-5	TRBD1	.	CASSATGGNQPQHF	TGTGCCAGCAGCGCGACAGGGGGCAATCAGCCCCAGCATTTT
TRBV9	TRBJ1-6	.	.	CASSVQDYNSPLHF	TGTGCCAGCAGCGTGCAGGACTATAATTCACCCCTCCACTTT
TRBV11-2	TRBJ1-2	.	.	CASSYTASNYGYTF	TGTGCCAGCAGCTATACCGCGAGTAACTATGGCTACACCTTC
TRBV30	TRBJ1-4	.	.	CAAIRGTNEKLFF	TGTGCCGCGATCCGAGGGACTAATGAAAAACTGTTTTTT
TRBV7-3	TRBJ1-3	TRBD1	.	CASSFRDRGTIYF	TGTGCCAGCAGCTTCCGGGACAGGGGCACCATATATTTT
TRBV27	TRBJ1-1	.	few	CASSLYRNTEAFF	TGTGCCAGCAGTTTATACAGGAACACTGAAGCTTTCTTT
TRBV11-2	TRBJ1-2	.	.	CASSKNLRDNHGYTF	TGTGCCAGCAGTAAGAACCTTCGGGACAACCATGGCTACACCTTC
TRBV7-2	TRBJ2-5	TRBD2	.	CASSSGTSPETQYF	TGTGCCAGCAGCTCAGGGACTAGTCCGGAGACCCAGTACTTC
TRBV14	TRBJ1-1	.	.	CASSQEPPGYGQAFF	TGTGCCAGCAGCCAAGAACCGCCAGGCTACGGTCAAGCTTTCTTT
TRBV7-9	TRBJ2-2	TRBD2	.	CASSETGTSGSANTGELFF	TGTGCCAGCAGCGAAACCGGGACTAGCGGGTCCGCGAACACCGGGGAGCTGTTTTTT
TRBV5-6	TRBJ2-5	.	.	CASSLALTGYQETQYF	TGTGCCAGCAGCTTGGCCCTGACGGGGTACCAAGAGACCCAGTACTTC
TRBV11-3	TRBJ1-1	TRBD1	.	CASSLEVNMGQGVTEAFF	TGTGCCAGCAGCTTAGAGGTAAACATGGGACAGGGTGTCACTGAAGCTTTCTTT
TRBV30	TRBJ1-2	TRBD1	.	CAWSGQGFGYTF	TGTGCCTGGAGTGGACAGGGTTTTGGCTACACCTTC